The 25 T cell receptor beta chains below all came from one sample that was sequenced in a study of shared clonotypes between healthy human individuals. Sequencing used immunoSEQ multiplex PCR; TCRdb keeps in-frame clones, though not all of them. This table holds 2.3 million or so clones, approximately 93% found once. Sequencing was done on a sample of naive CD4+ T cells from PBMCs. The subset denotes: CD45RA+ positively selected. These receptors were taken from a man younger than 35 in good health. Some clones in this sample may be carry-over from other donors' samples.

The chain links TRBV5-1 to TRBJ1-2, with a possible D match to TRBD1 (6 bases). This CDR3 is 16 amino acids long. V gave up 0 bases and J gave up 8 bases, with 20 bases separating them. Per germline, CDR1 SGHRS and CDR2 YFSETQ. The CDR3 coding sequence is TGCGCCAGCAGCTTGGGGGCCCTACAGGGAACCTCGGGCTACACCTTC. Protein: CASSLGALQGTSGYTF. The variable domain in full, completed from reference TRBV5-1 and TRBJ1-2, reads KAGVTQTPRYLIKTRGQQVTLSCSPISGHRSVSWYQQTPGQGLQFLFEYFSETQRNKGNFPGRFSGRQFSNSRSEMNVSTLELGDSALYLCASSLGALQGTSGYTFGSGTRLTVV.

Concerning this clone: Other DNA sequences in the sample encode the same CDR3. The chain has TRBV9 and TRBJ2-3; D unresolved. The germline V gene has CDR1 SGDLS and CDR2 YYNGEE. The CDR3 runs 12 residues. V dropped 2 bases and J dropped 4 bases, with 5 bases sitting between them. The CDR3 loop reads CASSVSADTQYF. As DNA, the CDR3 is TGTGCCAGCAGCGTTTCGGCAGATACGCAGTATTTT.

This clone was seen just once. V is TRBV28 and J is TRBJ1-1; D uncertain. CDR1 MDHEN and CDR2 SYDVKM come from the germline V gene. The CDR3 runs to 13 residues. The V end was cut by 6 bases, the J end by 0 bases, with 8 bases between. This chain's CDR3 is CASRVDLNTEAFF. Here the CDR3 DNA reads TGTGCCAGCAGGGTGGACCTGAACACTGAAGCTTTCTTT.

This clone was found once. The DNA of the CDR3 is TGTGCCAGCAGCCCGGCCCCGACTAGCGGGCGGGAGCAGTTCTTC. Its protein is CASSPAPTSGREQFF. This chain joins TRBV11-2 and TRBJ2-1, with 10 bases matching TRBD2. Germline V gives CDR1 SGHAT, CDR2 FQNNGV. The V gene end was trimmed by 5 bases and the J gene end by 10 bases; junction bases not matched to a gene: 11. The CDR3 is 15 amino acids.

Turning to this clone: Distinct nucleotide sequences in the sample also encode this CDR3. V usage is TRBV12-5 and J usage is TRBJ1-1; D not resolved. CDR3 size: 13 residues. The germline CDR1 and CDR2 sequences are LGHNT and FRNRAP. Trimming took off 3 bases at V and 5 bases at J, with 10 bases between the two ends. The CDR3 sequence: CASGLSGSTEAFF. CDR3 nucleotides: TGTGCTAGTGGTTTAAGCGGCTCTACTGAAGCTTTCTTT.

The J gene is TRBJ1-4, the V gene TRBV5-1, with D perhaps matching TRBD1 (5 bases). CDR1 and CDR2 from the germline V gene are SGHRS and YFSETQ. The CDR3 is made up of 16 amino acids. V shed 3 bases and J shed 0 bases, with 12 bases lying between them. The CDR3 bases are TGCGCCAGCAGCTACCTCTCGACAGCAACTAATGAAAAACTGTTTTTT. Its protein product is CASSYLSTATNEKLFF.

As regards this clone: Additional DNA sequences in this sample encode the identical CDR3. The chain recombines TRBV5-6 with TRBJ2-7; no firm D call. Germline-derived CDR1 and CDR2 are SGHDT and YYEEEE. Trimming stripped 0 bases from V and 2 bases from J, with 6 bases between. This CDR3 is built from 13 residues. CDR3 DNA sequence: TGTGCCAGCAGCTTGGGGCGGCCCTACGAGCAGTACTTC. Protein: CASSLGRPYEQYF.

The chain is built from TRBV6-4 and TRBJ1-2; 7 nucleotides agree with TRBD1. The length of the CDR3 is 15 residues. The J segment lost 2 bases and the V segment lost 3 bases, leaving 6 bases of the junction unmatched. Looked up from germline, CDR1 is MRHNA and CDR2 is SNTAGT. This CDR3 is CASSEIAGQNYGYTF. CDR3 coding DNA: TGTGCCAGCAGTGAGATTGCGGGACAGAACTATGGCTACACCTTC.

This clone has a single count. The chain is built from TRBV7-9 and TRBJ2-2; TRBD2 matches at 7 bases. Germline assignment: CDR1 SEHNR and CDR2 FQNEAQ (reference sequence). V lost 1 base, J lost 6 bases, and 14 bases stayed unmatched. The CDR3 totals 18 residues. CDR3 in amino acids: CASSLERFRGRNPGELFF. CDR3 DNA: TGTGCCAGCAGCTTAGAGAGGTTTCGCGGGAGAAACCCCGGGGAGCTGTTTTTT.

This chain connects TRBV29-1 to TRBJ2-5; D is undetermined. The DNA end favors TRBJ2-7, so the J call may be wrong. This CDR3 is 11 amino acids long. Germline CDR1 reads SQVTM; CDR2 reads ANQGSEA. The chain's CDR3 is CSGQNSYEQYF. In DNA form, the CDR3 reads TGCAGCGGACAAAACTCCTACGAGCAGTACTTC.

V usage is TRBV28 and J usage is TRBJ1-1; the D is unclear. The V gene lost 6 bases and the J gene lost 4 bases, with 12 bases spanning the gap. CDR3 length equals 13 residues. Germline lookup yields CDR1 MDHEN and CDR2 SYDVKM. CDR3 in DNA: TGTGCCAGCAGCATACCCTGGAGCACTGAAGCTTTCTTT. Residues: CASSIPWSTEAFF.

This chain uses TRBV7-2 with TRBJ2-3; tentatively, D is TRBD2 (6 bases). The V end was cut by 2 bases, the J end by 6 bases, with 9 bases between. This CDR3 is built from 13 residues. The V gene's germline CDR1 is SGHTA and CDR2 FQGNSA. The CDR3 protein is CASSLWGEDTQYF. CDR3 nucleotides: TGTGCCAGCAGCTTATGGGGGGAGGATACGCAGTATTTT.

J is TRBJ2-7 and V is TRBV18, with 12 bases lining up with TRBD1. This CDR3 region has 18 residues. Unmatched junction bases numbered 14, after V lost 4 bases and J lost 4 bases. Germline V gene data show CDR1 as KGHSH and CDR2 as LQKENI. CDR3: CASSRVNVGTGGLYEQYF. In DNA form, the CDR3 reads TGTGCCAGCTCACGAGTTAACGTGGGGACAGGGGGCCTATACGAGCAGTACTTC.

The chain joins TRBV5-1 to TRBJ2-5; TRBD1 is a possible D gene (6 bases). This CDR3 comprises 14 residues. CDR1 SGHRS and CDR2 YFSETQ come from the germline V gene. V lost 3 bases and J lost 1, with 10 bases in between. The CDR3, as DNA: TGCGCCAGCAGCTCCAGGGGAATCCAAGAGACCCAGTACTTC. The encoded protein is CASSSRGIQETQYF.

The CDR3 DNA reads as TGTGCCTGGAGTGCCAAACAGGGGGCGAACACTGAAGCTTTCTTT. Translation: CAWSAKQGANTEAFF. The chain is built from TRBV30 and TRBJ1-1; 9 nucleotides agree with TRBD1. The V segment lost 1 base and the J segment 1 base; nucleotides outside the gene matches: 4. The germline V gene has CDR1 GTSNPN and CDR2 SVGIG (reference sequence). The CDR3 runs to 15 residues. Combining the CDR3 with reference TRBV30 and TRBJ1-1 gives the whole variable domain SQTIHQWPATLVQPVGSPLSLECTVEGTSNPNLYWYRQAAGRGLQLLFYSVGIGQISSEVPQNLSASRPQDRQFILSSKKLLLSDSGFYLCAWSAKQGANTEAFFGQGTRLTVV.

The chain links TRBV7-9 to TRBJ1-5; maybe TRBD1 (5 bases). CDR3 length equals 15 residues. V was pared by 5 bases and J by 3 bases, with 14 bases between. Germline V lookup: CDR1 SEHNR, CDR2 FQNEAQ (reference sequence). CDR3 protein: CASSGDHLPNQPQHF. Here the CDR3 DNA reads TGTGCCAGCAGCGGGGACCATCTCCCCAATCAGCCCCAGCATTTT.

The chain employs TRBV28 and TRBJ2-1; 10 positions match TRBD2. Trimming removed 4 bases from V and 5 bases from J; junction bases left unmatched: 8. The CDR3 consists of 16 residues. Germline V gives CDR1 MDHEN, CDR2 SYDVKM. CDR3 bases: TGTGCCAGCAGTTGGCCGATAGCGGGAGGTAACAATGAGCAGTTCTTC. This sequence encodes CASSWPIAGGNNEQFF.

The chain joins TRBV28 to TRBJ1-5; perhaps TRBD1 as D (5 bases). Looked up from germline, CDR1 is MDHEN and CDR2 is SYDVKM. Trimming cost V 4 bases and J 0 bases, with 13 bases left between them. The CDR3 is 16 residues long. The CDR3 DNA is TGTGCCAGCAGTTCAGGGCAGCTCTATAGCAATCAGCCCCAGCATTTT. Translating gives CASSSGQLYSNQPQHF.

This rearrangement joins TRBV7-2 to TRBJ2-3; D not resolved. Germline V lookup: CDR1 SGHTA, CDR2 FQGNSA. V dropped 1 base and J dropped 5 bases, with 4 bases sitting between them. The CDR3 loop spans 12 amino acids. Here the CDR3 reads CASSLEGDTQYF. For the CDR3, the DNA is TGTGCCAGCAGCTTAGAAGGAGATACGCAGTATTTT.

In the case of this clone: Other DNA sequences of this sample code for an identical CDR3. This chain connects TRBV4-2 to TRBJ2-3; D possibly corresponds to TRBD2 (5 bases). Trimming shortened V by 3 bases and J by 2 bases, and 12 bases separated the two germline ends. This CDR3 comprises 15 residues. The germline gives CDR1 LGHNA, CDR2 YNFKEQ. The CDR3 reads CASSQEAAPTDTQYF. The CDR3 nucleotides read TGTGCCAGCAGCCAGGAAGCGGCCCCCACAGATACGCAGTATTTT.

The V gene is TRBV6-4, the J gene TRBJ1-1; D uncertain. Trimming took off 4 bases at V and 1 base at J, with 16 bases between the two ends. CDR3 length: 16 residues. The germline V gene encodes CDR1 MRHNA and CDR2 SNTAGT. CDR3 residues: CASSVSGLGRNTEAFF. The CDR3 DNA sequence: TGTGCCAGCAGTGTCTCCGGTTTAGGGAGGAACACTGAAGCTTTCTTT.

The V gene is TRBV9, the J gene TRBJ2-5, with D perhaps TRBD1 (6 bases). CDR1 and CDR2 (germline): SGDLS, YYNGEE. The V end was cut by 6 bases, the J end by 2 bases, with 14 bases between. This CDR3 region has 14 residues. CDR3 sequence reads: CASNGQGIQETQYF. For the CDR3, the DNA is TGTGCCAGCAATGGGCAGGGGATTCAAGAGACCCAGTACTTC.

The V call is TRBV6-6, the J call TRBJ2-1, with a possible D match to TRBD1 (5 bases). Between the trimmed V and J ends, which lost 6 bases and 5 bases, there was a span of 17 bases. Germline V gene sequence: CDR1 MNHNY, CDR2 SVGAGI (reference sequence). The CDR3 is 15 residues long. CDR3 loop: CASRLNPGRDNEQFF. CDR3 nucleotide sequence: TGTGCCAGCAGGCTCAACCCAGGGCGCGACAATGAGCAGTTCTTC.

The CDR3 nucleotides are TGTGCCAGCAGCGTCCAGGGGCACATGACTGAAGCTTTCTTT. This encodes CASSVQGHMTEAFF. The rearrangement joins TRBV2 to TRBJ1-1; D might be TRBD1 (6 bases). Germline V lookup: CDR1 SNHLY, CDR2 FYNNEI. V gave up 6 bases and J gave up 5 bases, with 16 bases separating them. The CDR3 is 14 residues long.

The chain uses TRBV15 and TRBJ2-1; 10 nucleotides agree with TRBD2. Germline lookup yields CDR1 LNHNV and CDR2 YYDKDF (reference sequence). The CDR3 is 15 residues long. V gave up 1 base and J gave up 9 bases; unmatched junction bases: 6. This CDR3 is CATSRALAGAGEQFF. Here the CDR3 DNA reads TGTGCCACCAGCAGAGCCCTAGCGGGAGCAGGTGAGCAGTTCTTC.